The next 12 T cell receptor beta chains were all read from a single sample in a study of response to subunit inactivated influenza vaccine. In TCRdb, the RT-PCR reads were re-called with MiXCR into one record per CDR3 protein. The sample yields more than 600,000 distinct CDR3 sequences, under 20% seen once. This specimen consisted of PBMCs from blood, obtained 5 days after vaccination. These receptors were obtained from a man aged 45-65 years who received an inactivated influenza vaccine.

This clonotype was observed a few times. The J gene is TRBJ2-1, the V gene TRBV12-3 or TRBV12-4, with 9 positions matching TRBD2. The CDR3 sequence is 16 residues long. Losses at the gene ends were 5 bases for V and 3 bases for J; bases not matched to a gene: 8. In DNA form, the CDR3 reads TGTGCCAGCAGTCGGAACCTAGCGGGGTTCTACAATGAGCAGTTCTTC. Its protein is CASSRNLAGFYNEQFF.

This clonotype was picked up one time. The J gene is TRBJ1-2, the V gene TRBV7-2; 7 bases are a match to TRBD1. The CDR3 is 12 amino acids. Trimming at V came to 7 bases and at J to 8 bases, leaving 7 bases not matched to a gene. Germline CDR1 reads SGHTA; CDR2 reads FQGNSA. The CDR3 region is CASNNRGGGYTF. CDR3 nucleotide sequence: TGTGCCAGCAATAACAGGGGCGGAGGCTACACCTTC.

This clonotype was counted only a few times. DNA of the CDR3: TGTGCCAGCAGTTTAAACAGCCTAGCCAAAAACATTCAGTACTTC. This sequence encodes CASSLNSLAKNIQYF. This chain joins TRBV27 and TRBJ2-4; D is unresolved. With 2 bases removed from V and 0 bases from J, the gap between germline ends came to 8 bases. Germline V CDR1 and CDR2: MNHEY, SMNVEV (reference sequence). CDR3 length equals 15 residues.

This clonotype occurred a few times. The chain couples TRBV20-1 to TRBJ2-1, with D tentatively TRBD1 (6 bases). The V gene lost 7 bases and the J gene lost 4 bases, with 23 bases spanning the gap. CDR1 is DFQATT and CDR2 is SNEGSKA in the germline V gene (reference sequence). The CDR3 totals 16 residues. Here the CDR3 reads CSVYRPGHNSYNEQFF. In DNA, the CDR3 is TGCAGTGTTTATAGACCGGGACACAATTCGTACAATGAGCAGTTCTTC.

This sequence joins TRBV4-3 and TRBJ2-5, with no clear D. The CDR3 is made up of 14 amino acids. Germline V gene data show CDR1 as LGHNA and CDR2 as YSLEER. V was trimmed by 4 bases and J by 1 base, leaving 10 bases between them. The CDR3 loop is CASSPQTSQETQYF. The CDR3, as DNA: TGCGCCAGCAGCCCTCAGACTTCCCAAGAGACCCAGTACTTC.

A word on this clonotype: The junction and the germline gene differ at one end; a read error may be behind it. The chain has TRBV13 and TRBJ1-6; D is unclear. Germline loops: CDR1 PRHDT, CDR2 FYEKMQ (reference sequence). This CDR3 has 15 amino acids. The CDR3 DNA is TGTACCAGCAGCTTCTCAGCGAGGGATAATTCACCCCTCCACTTT. Residues: CTSSFSARDNSPLHF.

Ten or more counts support this clonotype. J is TRBJ1-2 and V is TRBV12-3 or TRBV12-4; TRBD1 aligns across 9 bases. The length of the CDR3 is 13 residues. Trimming took 6 bases from V and 4 from J; bases not matched to a gene: 3. CDR3 sequence: CASSLDRGYGYTF. The CDR3 DNA is TGTGCCAGCAGCTTGGACAGGGGCTATGGCTACACCTTC.

This clonotype was counted only a few times. This chain uses TRBV29-1 with TRBJ2-2, with TRBD2 matching 7 bases. This CDR3 is 14 amino acids long. The V gene end was trimmed by 5 bases and the J gene end by 4 bases; junction bases not matched to a gene: 7. Germline-derived CDR1 and CDR2 are SQVTM and ANQGSEA. For the CDR3, the DNA is TGCAGCGTTTCGGTCACTAGCGTCACCGGGGAGCTGTTTTTT. It yields the protein CSVSVTSVTGELFF.

The J gene is TRBJ2-3, the V gene TRBV27; D not certain. Germline V gene lookup returns CDR1 MNHEY and CDR2 SMNVEV (reference sequence). CDR3 length equals 15 residues. Trimming stripped 2 bases from V and 2 bases from J, with 11 bases between. The CDR3 sequence: CASSLRPYITDTQYF. The CDR3 DNA reads TGTGCCAGCAGTTTACGTCCCTACATCACAGATACGCAGTATTTT.

The CDR3 nucleotides read TGTGCCAGCAGCCAGGTCGAGGTTTGGAGCGGGAGACTGGATACGCAGTATTTT. This sequence encodes CASSQVEVWSGRLDTQYF. The chain carries TRBV12-3 or TRBV12-4 and TRBJ2-3; 8 bases line up with TRBD2. The CDR3 extends over 18 amino acids. V was pared by 6 bases and J by 6 bases, with 20 bases of the junction left unmatched.

This clonotype was detected only a few times. The chain employs TRBV7-6 and TRBJ1-1, with 8 nucleotides matching TRBD1. Germline V gene lookup returns CDR1 SGHVS and CDR2 FNYEAQ. V gave up 1 base and J gave up 5 bases; unmatched junction bases: 12. The CDR3 is made up of 17 amino acids. CDR3 loop: CASSLDTRTGRDTEAFF. CDR3 DNA: TGTGCCAGCAGCTTAGACACTAGGACAGGGAGGGATACTGAAGCTTTCTTT.

This clonotype has ten or more counts. The V call is TRBV5-1, the J call TRBJ2-7, with D possibly being TRBD1 (6 bases). Germline lookup yields CDR1 SGHRS and CDR2 YFSETQ. Trimming removed 3 bases at V and 3 bases at J, with 19 bases between. This CDR3 is 16 amino acids long. CDR3 protein: CASSSQGGRGDYEQYF. The DNA for the CDR3 is TGCGCCAGCAGCTCCCAAGGAGGCAGGGGAGACTACGAGCAGTACTTC.